The 10 T cell receptor beta chains given below trace back to one sample, sequenced in a study of T cells in Graves' hyperthyroidism and ophthalmopathy. Amplified TCR beta CDR3 regions came from RNA transcripts. Initially, a first-round RT-PCR of the TCR CDR3 employed the HTBI primer set. Each CDR3 protein is one row after TCRdb ran MiXCR on the multiplex PCR reads. The sample carries over 300,000 distinct CDR3 sequences, roughly an eighth recorded once. Sequencing input: blood. These receptors all come from a woman aged 40 to 50 with Graves' ophthalmopathy.

This chain connects TRBV20-1 to TRBJ2-1; D perhaps matches TRBD2 (5 bases). This CDR3 contains 16 residues. CDR1 DFQATT and CDR2 SNEGSKA come from the germline V gene (reference sequence). V lost 3 bases and J 1 base, leaving 16 bases between the germline ends. CDR3 DNA: TGCAGTGCTAGCCCCTATTTCGGGGAGTCCTACAATGAGCAGTTCTTC. As protein: CSASPYFGESYNEQFF.

This clonotype has at least ten counts. The chain couples TRBV2 to TRBJ1-6; 7 bases line up with TRBD1. Germline values: CDR1 SNHLY, CDR2 FYNNEI. This CDR3 is 13 amino acids long. With V trimmed by 5 bases and J by 8 bases, 3 bases remained unmatched. CDR3 sequence (DNA): TGTGCCAGCAGTCCCAGGGGGGATTCACCCCTCCACTTT. Translated: CASSPRGDSPLHF.

This chain joins TRBV5-1 and TRBJ1-5; 7 nucleotides match TRBD1. The V gene's germline CDR1 is SGHRS and CDR2 YFSETQ. The CDR3 consists of 15 residues. J gave up 4 bases and V 5 bases, and 9 bases lay outside the gene matches. The CDR3 nucleotides read TGCGCCAGCAGGAAGACTACAGGGGCGAATCAGCCCCAGCATTTT. It is translated as CASRKTTGANQPQHF. Based on the CDR3 plus reference TRBV5-1 and TRBJ1-5, the full variable domain is KAGVTQTPRYLIKTRGQQVTLSCSPISGHRSVSWYQQTPGQGLQFLFEYFSETQRNKGNFPGRFSGRQFSNSRSEMNVSTLELGDSALYLCASRKTTGANQPQHFGDGTRLSIL.

The chain carries TRBV3-1 and TRBJ2-1; D is possibly TRBD2 (5 bases). Germline CDR1 is LGHDT and CDR2 is YNNKEL (reference sequence). The V and J ends lost 1 base and 2 bases respectively, with 12 bases between them. This CDR3 contains 16 residues. This CDR3 is CASSQGSEYPYNEQFF. As DNA, the CDR3 is TGTGCCAGCAGCCAAGGTAGCGAATACCCCTACAATGAGCAGTTCTTC.

Many counts were recorded for this clonotype. V is TRBV7-9 and J is TRBJ2-5, with 7 bases identical to TRBD2. This CDR3 region has 17 residues. The junction had 9 bases not matched to a gene; V was cut back by 0 bases and J by 2 bases. The germline CDR1 and CDR2 sequences are SEHNR and FQNEAQ (reference sequence). CDR3 nucleotide sequence: TGTGCCAGCAGCTTAGCCCTGGCTAGCGGCTTACAAGAGACCCAGTACTTC. Encoded protein: CASSLALASGLQETQYF.

This clonotype has ten or more counts. This chain connects TRBV6-5 to TRBJ2-3, with 9 bases lining up with TRBD1. The CDR3 length is 16 residues. The V gene's germline CDR1 is MNHEY and CDR2 SVGAGI. Germline trimming cut 2 bases from V and 4 bases from J; bases unmatched to any gene: 7. CDR3 region: CASSYGGQGFSDTQYF. CDR3 bases: TGTGCCAGCAGTTACGGCGGACAGGGGTTTTCAGATACGCAGTATTTT.

This clonotype was counted only a few times. This chain links TRBV18 with TRBJ1-4, with a weak D call TRBD1 (6 bases). Germline CDR1 and CDR2: KGHSH and LQKENI. The CDR3 totals 16 residues. Trimming took 3 bases from V and 0 from J, leaving 11 bases between them. The CDR3 sequence is CASSPRPGATNEKLFF. The CDR3 DNA follows: TGTGCCAGCTCACCCCGCCCAGGGGCAACTAATGAAAAACTGTTTTTT. Supplemented by reference TRBV18 and TRBJ1-4, the full variable domain reads NAGVMQNPRHLVRRRGQEARLRCSPMKGHSHVYWYRQLPEEGLKFMVYLQKENIIDESGMPKERFSAEFPKEGPSILRIQQVVRGDSAAYFCASSPRPGATNEKLFFGSGTQLSVL.

A few counts support this clonotype. J is TRBJ2-7 and V is TRBV11-3, with D perhaps TRBD1 (6 bases). The CDR3 length is 15 residues. Germline V gene data show CDR1 as SGHNT and CDR2 as YENEEA. Trimming stripped 5 bases from V and 1 base from J, with 15 bases between. CDR3 amino acids: CASSQIETGSYEQYF. The CDR3 DNA is TGTGCCAGCAGCCAAATAGAAACAGGGTCCTACGAGCAGTACTTC.

Comment on this clonotype: This sequence may be a read error, since a much larger clone differs from it by one base. The gene calls are TRBV6-8 and TRBJ1-2; no clear D. The germline V gene encodes CDR1 MNHGY and CDR2 SAAAGT. V lost 5 bases and J 2 bases, leaving 9 bases between the germline ends. The CDR3 spans 13 residues. For the CDR3, the DNA is TGTGCCAGCAGTCACCTGAGAAACTATGGCTACACCTTC. Protein: CASSHLRNYGYTF.

The chain recombines TRBV7-9 with TRBJ2-3; 9 bases are a match to TRBD1. V lost 5 bases, J lost 2 bases, and 11 bases stayed unmatched. The CDR3 totals 17 residues. The germline CDR1 and CDR2 sequences are SEHNR and FQNEAQ (reference sequence). The CDR3 DNA reads as TGTGCCAGCAGCCCCACAGGGGGCAGGTCAATCACAGATACGCAGTATTTT. Amino acid sequence: CASSPTGGRSITDTQYF.